This T cell receptor beta chain was observed in a study of shared clonotypes between healthy human individuals. Findings and caveats of the study: Clonotypes which were not shared had lower generation probabilities than clonotypes that all four donors shared.

Every subset had its genomic DNA shared out evenly among several immunoSEQ plates. The assay was immunoSEQ multiplex PCR, and TCRdb's table has in-frame clones only and misses some. The data hold about 600,000 clones, with more than 95% observed a single time. The V gene end was trimmed by 6 bases and the J gene end by 2 bases; junction bases not matched to a gene: 6. CDR3 length equals 15 residues. Per germline, CDR1 MNHEY and CDR2 SVGAGI. A remark on this clone: Its target is not known.

Donation came from healthy HIV-negative adults that had no recent acute infections or vaccinations. The sample taken for sequencing was naive CD4+ T cells sorted from blood. Subset indicated: CD45RA+ positively selected. This sequence joins TRBV6-5 and TRBJ1-5; 8 nucleotides agree with TRBD1. The TCR originated in a woman aged 25 to 39 in good health. This chain's CDR3 is CASSRGRGGNQPQHF. The DNA for the CDR3 is TGTGCCAGCAGCAGGGGGCGCGGGGGCAATCAGCCCCAGCATTTT.